A single sample gave rise to the 21 T cell receptor beta chains below, sequenced in a study of T-cell memory formation after mild COVID-19. TCRdb processed the 5' RACE reads anew with MiXCR; each CDR3 protein has one entry. The table records a few hundred thousand distinct CDR3 sequences, around 30% of them present only once. Material: PBMCs or a T cell subset sorted from them (not recorded which). The receptor set was obtained from an adult woman who had mild COVID-19 (a few samples of this study predate the infection). Cell type and time point are not known.

This clonotype was seen ten or more times. The chain carries TRBV5-1 and TRBJ2-7, with a tentative D call TRBD1 (6 bases). CDR1 SGHRS and CDR2 YFSETQ come from the germline V gene. The V and J ends lost 1 base and 2 bases respectively, with 10 bases between them. The CDR3 contains 14 residues. The CDR3 coding sequence is TGCGCCAGCAGCTTGTCCGGGACAACCTACGAGCAGTACTTC. Protein product: CASSLSGTTYEQYF.

This clonotype was seen a handful of times. The chain carries TRBV9 and TRBJ1-1; tentative D call: TRBD1 (5 bases). CDR3 size: 15 residues. With 0 bases removed from V and 3 bases from J, the gap between germline ends came to 12 bases. Germline V CDR1 and CDR2: SGDLS, YYNGEE. The CDR3: CASSVVGSGDTEAFF. In DNA, the CDR3 is TGTGCCAGCAGCGTAGTTGGTTCGGGGGACACTGAAGCTTTCTTT.

This chain's CDR3 is CASSFETGYGYTF. In DNA form, the CDR3 reads TGCGCCAGCAGCTTTGAGACAGGGTATGGCTACACCTTC. The genes are TRBV5-1 and TRBJ1-2, with 7 nucleotides matching TRBD1. The ends lost 2 bases at V and 5 bases at J; junction bases unmatched: 3. The CDR3 is 13 residues long. CDR1 and CDR2 from the germline V gene are SGHRS and YFSETQ.

This rearrangement joins TRBV20-1 to TRBJ2-7; possible D gene TRBD2, 5 bases. CDR1 and CDR2 from the germline V gene are DFQATT and SNEGSKA (reference sequence). With 7 bases removed from V and 5 bases from J, the gap between germline ends came to 18 bases. The CDR3 consists of 13 residues. The CDR3 DNA reads TGCAGTGTTCATGGTCCCTGGGGAGACGAGCAGTACTTC. It encodes CSVHGPWGDEQYF.

There are a few counts of this clonotype. The J gene is TRBJ1-5, the V gene TRBV4-1, with D hard to call. This CDR3 has 13 amino acids. Germline V gives CDR1 MGHRA, CDR2 YSYEKL. V was cut by 6 bases and J by 2 bases, with 8 bases left in between. CDR3 coding DNA: TGCGCCAGCAGGGGTCCCGGCAATCAGCCCCAGCATTTT. Protein: CASRGPGNQPQHF.

This chain joins TRBV5-6 and TRBJ2-2, with D hard to call. Germline CDR1 reads SGHDT; CDR2 reads YYEEEE. Between the trimmed V and J ends, which lost 3 bases and 7 bases, there was a span of 4 bases. CDR3 size: 11 residues. CDR3 in amino acids: CASSWNGELFF. The CDR3 region has the DNA TGTGCCAGCAGCTGGAACGGGGAGCTGTTTTTT. Using reference TRBV5-6 and TRBJ2-2 for the parts outside the CDR3, the full variable domain is DAGVTQSPTHLIKTRGQQVTLRCSPKSGHDTVSWYQQALGQGPQFIFQYYEEEERQRGNFPDRFSGHQFPNYSSELNVNALLLGDSALYLCASSWNGELFFGEGSRLTVL.

The rearrangement uses TRBV4-2 and TRBJ2-3; TRBD2 might be the D (6 bases). Germline values: CDR1 LGHNA, CDR2 YNFKEQ. V was cut by 0 bases and J by 2 bases, with 12 bases left in between. The CDR3 extends over 16 amino acids. The CDR3 DNA reads TGTGCCAGCAGCCAAGATCTGGGGGGAATCACAGATACGCAGTATTTT. This gives the protein CASSQDLGGITDTQYF.

The chain joins TRBV11-2 to TRBJ2-7, with 8 nucleotides matching TRBD2. This CDR3 spans 14 amino acids. Trimming took 2 bases from V and 7 from J; bases not matched to a gene: 7. Germline CDR1 is SGHAT and CDR2 is FQNNGV. In DNA form, the CDR3 reads TGTGCCAGCAGCTTAACGGGAGGGCCAGAGGAGCAGTACTTC. Protein sequence: CASSLTGGPEEQYF.

This clonotype was seen more than once but under ten times. The V and J genes are TRBV7-6 and TRBJ2-5, with D unclear. V shed 1 base and J shed 10 bases, with 10 bases lying between them. This CDR3 has 12 residues. The germline gives CDR1 SGHVS, CDR2 FNYEAQ. CDR3 region: CASSLGSPIQYF. CDR3 in DNA: TGTGCCAGCAGCTTAGGATCCCCGATCCAGTACTTC.

The rearrangement joins TRBV11-2 to TRBJ2-5, with 7 bases aligning to TRBD1. The V segment lost 10 bases and the J segment 0 bases; nucleotides outside the gene matches: 11. The CDR3 is 15 residues long. The germline V gene has CDR1 SGHAT and CDR2 FQNNGV. The CDR3 DNA reads as TGTGCCACCAAGCCGAGGGGGCCGTACCAAGAGACCCAGTACTTC. Its translation: CATKPRGPYQETQYF. The full variable domain, its missing parts supplied by reference TRBV11-2 and TRBJ2-5, is EAGVAQSPRYKIIEKRQSVAFWCNPISGHATLYWYQQILGQGPKLLIQFQNNGVVDDSQLPKDRFSAERLKGVDSTLKIQPAKLEDSAVYLCATKPRGPYQETQYFGPGTRLLVL.

The chain uses TRBV7-6 and TRBJ1-6; unclear D gene. Trimming took off 0 bases at V and 7 bases at J, with 7 bases between the two ends. Germline assignment: CDR1 SGHVS and CDR2 FNYEAQ. CDR3 length: 14 amino acids. The CDR3 is CASSLAAGNSPLHF. The CDR3 region has the DNA TGTGCCAGCAGCTTAGCAGCAGGAAATTCACCCCTCCACTTT.

The V gene is TRBV7-9, the J gene TRBJ1-4; perhaps TRBD1 as D (5 bases). Germline V gene data show CDR1 as SEHNR and CDR2 as FQNEAQ (reference sequence). The V and J ends lost 4 bases and 9 bases respectively, with 18 bases between them. This CDR3 comprises 15 residues. The CDR3 DNA reads TGTGCCAGCAGCTCCCTCAGGGAGGAGGGACAAAAACTGTTTTTT. This sequence encodes CASSSLREEGQKLFF.

This chain joins TRBV5-5 and TRBJ2-7, with D tentatively TRBD2 (5 bases). CDR1 SGHKS and CDR2 YYEKEE come from the germline V gene (reference sequence). Trimming left V 1 base short and J 4 bases short, with 15 bases between. The CDR3 totals 15 residues. CDR3 nucleotide sequence: TGTGCCAGCAGCTTGTTGGGGAGCTTGGGATACGAGCAGTACTTC. Protein sequence: CASSLLGSLGYEQYF.

The chain recombines TRBV7-2 with TRBJ2-7, with 8 bases matching TRBD1. Germline values: CDR1 SGHTA, CDR2 FQGNSA. This CDR3 contains 17 residues. Trimming took 5 bases from V and 0 from J; bases not matched to a gene: 12. CDR3 DNA sequence: TGTGCCAGCAGCCCCGAACTCGGACAGGGTAACTCCTACGAGCAGTACTTC. Amino acid sequence: CASSPELGQGNSYEQYF.

The chain carries TRBV5-1 and TRBJ2-1; 9 bases line up with TRBD1. V lost 2 bases and J lost 12; bases outside the gene matches: 3. Germline CDR1 and CDR2: SGHRS and YFSETQ. The CDR3 spans 12 residues. CDR3 sequence (DNA): TGCGCCAGCAGCTTCCCGGGACAGGGGCAGTTCTTC. Encoded protein: CASSFPGQGQFF.

The chain is built from TRBV7-2 and TRBJ2-2, with TRBD1 matching 9 bases. Trimming took 7 bases from V and 4 from J; bases not matched to a gene: 4. This CDR3 comprises 14 residues. From germline, CDR1 is SGHTA and CDR2 FQGNSA. The CDR3 nucleotides are TGTGCCAGCACCGCGACAGGGGGCACCGGGGAGCTGTTTTTT. This sequence encodes CASTATGGTGELFF.

This clonotype was recorded a few times. The CDR3 DNA follows: TGTGCCAGCAGCCGGGACGGATATAGCAATCAGCCCCAGCATTTT. Translating it yields CASSRDGYSNQPQHF. The chain uses TRBV12-3 or TRBV12-4 and TRBJ1-5, with D perhaps TRBD1 (5 bases). Trimming left V 6 bases short and J 0 bases short, with 12 bases between. The CDR3 length is 15 residues.

The chain employs TRBV9 and TRBJ2-3; D unclear. Trimming removed 0 bases at V and 6 bases at J, with 14 bases between. CDR1 and CDR2 from the germline V gene are SGDLS and YYNGEE. The CDR3 runs to 15 residues. The CDR3 DNA sequence: TGTGCCAGCAGCGTAGCCAGTGATCTCAGGGATACGCAGTATTTT. Protein product: CASSVASDLRDTQYF.

This clonotype was observed a handful of times. This sequence joins TRBV7-9 and TRBJ2-1; weak D call: TRBD1 (6 bases). From germline, CDR1 is SEHNR and CDR2 FQNEAQ (reference sequence). Trimming took off 3 bases at V and 10 bases at J, with 10 bases between the two ends. There are 12 residues in the CDR3. The CDR3 sequence is CASSFVGQEQFF. The CDR3 DNA is TGTGCCAGCAGCTTTGTTGGACAGGAGCAGTTCTTC.

The J gene is TRBJ2-5, the V gene TRBV7-3, with D tentatively TRBD1 (6 bases). CDR1 and CDR2 (germline): SGHTA, FQGTGA. V lost 5 bases and J lost 5, with 12 bases in between. CDR3 length equals 13 residues. The chain's CDR3 is CASSPPGVETQYF. The CDR3 DNA sequence: TGTGCCAGCAGCCCCCCAGGGGTGGAGACCCAGTACTTC.

This clonotype turned up a few times. The chain couples TRBV15 to TRBJ2-1, with TRBD1 identical over 7 bases. Looked up from germline, CDR1 is LNHNV and CDR2 is YYDKDF (reference sequence). The CDR3 sequence is 14 residues long. Trimming at V came to 6 bases and at J to 7 bases, leaving 9 bases not matched to a gene. CDR3 bases: TGTGCCACCAGGAACGGGACAGTTAGGAATGAGCAGTTCTTC. This encodes CATRNGTVRNEQFF.